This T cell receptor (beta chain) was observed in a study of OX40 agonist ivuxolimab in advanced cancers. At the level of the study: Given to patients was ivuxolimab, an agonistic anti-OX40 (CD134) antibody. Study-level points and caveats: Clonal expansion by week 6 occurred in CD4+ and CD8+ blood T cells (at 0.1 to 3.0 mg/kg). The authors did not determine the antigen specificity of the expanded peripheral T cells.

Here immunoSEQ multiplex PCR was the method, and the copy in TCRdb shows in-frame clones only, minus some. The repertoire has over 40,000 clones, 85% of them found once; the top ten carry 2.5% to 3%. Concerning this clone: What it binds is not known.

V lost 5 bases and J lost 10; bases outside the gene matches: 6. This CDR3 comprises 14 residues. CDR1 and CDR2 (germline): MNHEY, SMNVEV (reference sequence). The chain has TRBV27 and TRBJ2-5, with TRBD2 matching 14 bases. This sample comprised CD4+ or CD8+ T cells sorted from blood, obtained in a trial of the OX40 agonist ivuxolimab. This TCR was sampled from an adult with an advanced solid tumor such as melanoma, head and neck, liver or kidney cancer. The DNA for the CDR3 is TGTGCCAGCAGTCAAGGGACTAGCGGGAGTGGCCAGTACTTC. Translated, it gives CASSQGTSGSGQYF.